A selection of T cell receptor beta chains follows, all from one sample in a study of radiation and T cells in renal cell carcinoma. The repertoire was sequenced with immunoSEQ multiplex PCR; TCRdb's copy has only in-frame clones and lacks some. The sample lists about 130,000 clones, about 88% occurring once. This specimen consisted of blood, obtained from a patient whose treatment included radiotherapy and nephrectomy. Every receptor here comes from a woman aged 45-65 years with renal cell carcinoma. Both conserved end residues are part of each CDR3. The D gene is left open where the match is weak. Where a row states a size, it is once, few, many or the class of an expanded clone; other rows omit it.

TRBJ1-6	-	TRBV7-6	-	TGTGCCTCCACGGCTGGTCTGGATTCACCCCTCCACTTT	CASTAGLDSPLHF
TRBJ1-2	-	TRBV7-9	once	TGTGCCAGCAGCTTAGCCACGGGGCTGGAAGAAAATGGCTACACCTTC	CASSLATGLEENGYTF
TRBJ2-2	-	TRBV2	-	TGTGCCAGCAGAGCCGACAGGACGACGAACACCGGGGAGCTGTTTTTT	CASRADRTTNTGELFF
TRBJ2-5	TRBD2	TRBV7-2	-	TGTGCCAGCAGCCCACCCGGGCTAGCGGGGGAGACCCAGTACTTC	CASSPPGLAGETQYF
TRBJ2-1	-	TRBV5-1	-	TGCGCCAGCAGCTTGCGGAGGGCCTCCCAATACAATGAGCAGTTCTTC	CASSLRRASQYNEQFF
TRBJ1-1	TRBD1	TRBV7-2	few	TGTGCCAGCAGCTTTAGGACAGGGAACACTGAAGCTTTCTTT	CASSFRTGNTEAFF
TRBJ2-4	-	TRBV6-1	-	TGTGCCAGCAGTGGCCGCCGGGCTCGCGCCAAAAACATTCAGTACTTC	CASSGRRARAKNIQYF
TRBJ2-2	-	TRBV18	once	TGTGCCAGCTCAGTCGATTACACCGGGGAGCTGTTTTTT	CASSVDYTGELFF
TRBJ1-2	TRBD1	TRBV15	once	TGTGCCACCAGATACGGACAGGGTGGTGGCTACACCTTC	CATRYGQGGGYTF
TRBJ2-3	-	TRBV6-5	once	TGTGCCAGCAGACCGGGACCGGCCAGAGATACGCAGTATTTT	CASRPGPARDTQYF
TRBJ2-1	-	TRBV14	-	TGTGCCAGCAGCCGAAACTTCAGGGGCTACAATGAGCAGTTCTTC	CASSRNFRGYNEQFF
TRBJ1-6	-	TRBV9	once	TGTGCCAGCAGCGCCGCGAGGGAATCACCCCTCCACTTT	CASSAARESPLHF
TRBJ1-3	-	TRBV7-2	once	TGTGCCAGCAGCGAGACAGTTTACTCTGGAAACACCATATATTTT	CASSETVYSGNTIYF
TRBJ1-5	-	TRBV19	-	TGTGCCAGTAGCTTCGACCGAAGCCAGCCCCAGCATTTT	CASSFDRSQPQHF
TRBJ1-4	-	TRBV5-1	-	TGCGCCAGCAGCTTGCAGGCGGATAATGAAAAACTGTTTTTT	CASSLQADNEKLFF
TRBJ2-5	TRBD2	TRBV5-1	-	TGCGCCAGCAGCTTGGGAGGCGGGGGGTCGGAGACCCAGTACTTC	CASSLGGGGSETQYF
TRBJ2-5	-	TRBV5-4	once	TGTGCCAGCAGCTTGGAGGGACTTTCTCAAGAGACCCAGTACTTC	CASSLEGLSQETQYF
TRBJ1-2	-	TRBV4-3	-	TGCGCCAGCAGCCAAGACTACGGGAGGGGCTGGGGCTACACCTTC	CASSQDYGRGWGYTF
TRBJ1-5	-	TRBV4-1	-	TGCGCCAGCAGCCCAGGGACTCCAATGGGGCAGCCCCAGCATTTT	CASSPGTPMGQPQHF
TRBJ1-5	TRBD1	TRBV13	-	TGTGCCAGCAGCCCGACCCGGGACAGCATTAATCAGCCCCAGCATTTT	CASSPTRDSINQPQHF
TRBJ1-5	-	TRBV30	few	TGTGCCTGGAGAAATAAGGGGAATCAGCCCCAGCATTTT	CAWRNKGNQPQHF
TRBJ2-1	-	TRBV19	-	TGTGCCAGTAGTATACAGACTACGGGAAGGAATGAGCAGTTCTTC	CASSIQTTGRNEQFF
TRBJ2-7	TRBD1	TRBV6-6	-	TGTGCCAGCAGCCTAGACAGGGTCGTCGAGCAGTACTTC	CASSLDRVVEQYF
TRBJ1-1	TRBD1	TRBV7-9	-	TGTGCCAGCAGCCAAAGACAGGGACTGAACACTGAAGCTTTCTTT	CASSQRQGLNTEAFF
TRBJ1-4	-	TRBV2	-	TGTGCCAGCAGCGAGGGCGCAACTAATGAAAAACTGTTTTTT	CASSEGATNEKLFF
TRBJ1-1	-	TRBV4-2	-	TGTGCCAGCAGCCCCCGTGAAACCCCTAACACTGAAGCTTTCTTT	CASSPRETPNTEAFF
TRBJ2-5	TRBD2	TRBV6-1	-	TGTGCCAGCAGTGAAGTACTAGCGGGGGAGGAGACCCAGTACTTC	CASSEVLAGEETQYF
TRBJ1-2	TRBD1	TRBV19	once	TGTGCCAGTACCCGGGACAGGATGGACTATGGCTACACCTTC	CASTRDRMDYGYTF
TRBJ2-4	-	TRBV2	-	TGTGCCAGCAGTGTAAGGGGAGCCAAAAACATTCAGTACTTC	CASSVRGAKNIQYF
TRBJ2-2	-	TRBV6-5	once	TGTGCCAGCAGTTACACGAGCTCCGGGGAGCTGTTTTTT	CASSYTSSGELFF
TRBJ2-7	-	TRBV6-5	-	TGTGCCAGCAGTTATCCGACGGAGAGCTCCTACGAGCAGTACTTC	CASSYPTESSYEQYF
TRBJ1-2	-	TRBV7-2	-	TGTGCCAGCAGCTCCTGGGGGTCCCGCTATGGCTACACCTTC	CASSSWGSRYGYTF
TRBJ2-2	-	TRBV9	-	TGTGCCAGCAGCGTAGGTGGGGGGTCCGACACCGGGGAGCTGTTTTTT	CASSVGGGSDTGELFF
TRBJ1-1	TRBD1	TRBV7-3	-	TGTGCCAGCAGCTTGGAGGCAGGGGGCTTCCCTGAAGCTTTCTTT	CASSLEAGGFPEAFF
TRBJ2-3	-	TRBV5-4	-	TGTGCCAGCAGCTTGGGAGGGGGGTCCGCAGATACGCAGTATTTT	CASSLGGGSADTQYF
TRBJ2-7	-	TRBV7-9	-	TGTGCCAGCAGCTTAGTGCCCCTTACCGGGGCGAGGCAAGGCTACGAGCAGTACTTC	CASSLVPLTGARQGYEQYF
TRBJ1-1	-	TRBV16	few	TGTGCCAGCAGCCCGGAGGGGTTGGGCACTGAAGCTTTCTTT	CASSPEGLGTEAFF
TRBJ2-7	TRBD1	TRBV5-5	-	TGTGCCAGCAGCCCGGGGACAGGGGTTATCTACGAGCAGTACTTC	CASSPGTGVIYEQYF
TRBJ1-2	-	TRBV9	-	TGTGCCAGCAGCGTAGGAGGGTCTCATGGCTACACCTTC	CASSVGGSHGYTF
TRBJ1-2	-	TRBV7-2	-	TGTGCCAGCAGCCTAGATTTATATGGCTACACCTTC	CASSLDLYGYTF
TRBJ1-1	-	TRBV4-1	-	TGCGCCAGCAGCCAAGATACGCGAGGGGATCCTGAAGCTTTCTTT	CASSQDTRGDPEAFF
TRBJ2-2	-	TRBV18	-	TGTGCCAGCTCACAACTAGATGCCGGGGAGCTGTTTTTT	CASSQLDAGELFF
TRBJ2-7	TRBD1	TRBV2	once	TGTGCCAGCAAGGTCACTCCGGGACAGGGCCACGAGCAGTACTTC	CASKVTPGQGHEQYF
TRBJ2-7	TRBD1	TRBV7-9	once	TGTGCCAGCAGCTTAGTCCAGGGGGTCCCTTCCCACGAGCAGTACTTC	CASSLVQGVPSHEQYF
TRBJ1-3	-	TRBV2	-	TGTGCCAGCCTCGGACCCTCTTCTGGAAACACCATATATTTT	CASLGPSSGNTIYF
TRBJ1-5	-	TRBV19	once	TGTGCCAGTAGTATAGCGGGGGGCAATCAGCCCCAGCATTTT	CASSIAGGNQPQHF
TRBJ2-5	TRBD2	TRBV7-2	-	TGTGCCAGCAGCTTAGCGCGCGGGGGCCAAGAGACCCAGTACTTC	CASSLARGGQETQYF
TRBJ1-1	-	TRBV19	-	TGTGCCAGTAGTATAGCTGGCGGATACACTGAAGCTTTCTTT	CASSIAGGYTEAFF
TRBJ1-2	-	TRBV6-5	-	TGTGCCAGCAAACGACGTTCTAACTATGGCTACACCTTC	CASKRRSNYGYTF
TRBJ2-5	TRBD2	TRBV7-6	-	TGTGCCAGCAGCCCGAGACTAGCGGGGGCTCAAGAGACCCAGTACTTC	CASSPRLAGAQETQYF
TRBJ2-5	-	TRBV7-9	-	TGTGCCAGCAGCTCGGACGGCGCGACCCAGTACTTC	CASSSDGATQYF
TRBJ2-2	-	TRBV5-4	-	TGTGCCAGCAGCTTGGAGCCGGGGGCGAACACCGGGGAGCTGTTTTTT	CASSLEPGANTGELFF
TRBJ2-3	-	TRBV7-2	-	TGTGCCAGCAGCTCTGGGGCCGCCGGTACGCAGTATTTT	CASSSGAAGTQYF